The 10 T cell receptor beta chains reported below all come from one sample, sequenced in a study of graft-versus-host responses after intestinal transplantation. No cognate antigen is known for these TCRs. Sequenced by immunoSEQ multiplex PCR; TCRdb stores in-frame clones only, minus some. The table includes about 59,000 clones, about 94% detected once. The input for sequencing was unstimulated CD4+ T cells sorted from spleen or lymph node cells, taken before transplant. These receptors came from a human donor who was the organ donor for an intestinal transplant.

This sequence joins TRBV6-4 and TRBJ2-3; TRBD2 agrees at 12 bases. V lost 2 bases to trimming and J lost 4 bases; unmatched junction nucleotides: 4. Germline values: CDR1 MRHNA, CDR2 SNTAGT. There are 16 residues in the CDR3. CDR3 DNA sequence: TGTGCCAGCAGTGACGGGTCTAGCGGGGGGGCAGATACGCAGTATTTT. This translates into CASSDGSSGGADTQYF.

V and J are TRBV7-8 and TRBJ2-5, with TRBD2 matching over 9 bases. Near its end, the DNA agrees better with TRBJ2-7, so the J call may be wrong. The CDR3 runs to 14 residues. Germline V gives CDR1 SGHVS, CDR2 FQNEAQ. DNA for the CDR3: TGTGCCAGCAGCCAAAGACTAGCGGCCTACGAGCAGTACTTC. Translation gives CASSQRLAAYEQYF.

The rearrangement joins TRBV5-1 to TRBJ1-2; perhaps TRBD1 as D (5 bases). Deletions cut 5 bases from V and 8 bases from J, with 22 bases between. The germline CDR1 and CDR2 sequences are SGHRS and YFSETQ. The CDR3 is 15 amino acids. The CDR3 reads CASSYTEGTLTGYTF. The CDR3 DNA reads as TGCGCCAGCAGTTATACCGAGGGGACGCTTACGGGCTACACCTTC. The full variable domain, with the rest looked up from reference TRBV5-1 and TRBJ1-2, is KAGVTQTPRYLIKTRGQQVTLSCSPISGHRSVSWYQQTPGQGLQFLFEYFSETQRNKGNFPGRFSGRQFSNSRSEMNVSTLELGDSALYLCASSYTEGTLTGYTFGSGTRLTVV.

J is TRBJ2-1 and V is TRBV18, with 9 bases matching TRBD2. The CDR3 has 13 residues. The germline CDR1 and CDR2 sequences are KGHSH and LQKENI. Trimming cost V 3 bases and J 8 bases; bases outside gene matches: 2. The CDR3 loop is CASSPRTSDEQFF. The CDR3 DNA reads as TGTGCCAGCTCACCCAGGACTAGCGATGAGCAGTTCTTC. The full variable domain, rest sourced from reference TRBV18 and TRBJ2-1, is NAGVMQNPRHLVRRRGQEARLRCSPMKGHSHVYWYRQLPEEGLKFMVYLQKENIIDESGMPKERFSAEFPKEGPSILRIQQVVRGDSAAYFCASSPRTSDEQFFGPGTRLTVL.

This chain joins TRBV18 and TRBJ2-3, with D perhaps TRBD1 (5 bases). The CDR3 sequence is 15 residues long. Per germline, CDR1 KGHSH and CDR2 LQKENI. Between the trimmed V and J ends, which lost 3 bases and 3 bases, there was a span of 13 bases. CDR3 sequence (DNA): TGTGCCAGCTCACCGGGCCAGGGTGGTACAGATACGCAGTATTTT. It encodes CASSPGQGGTDTQYF.

Comment on this clone: This sample also contains other DNA sequences that code for the same CDR3. This chain uses TRBV7-3 with TRBJ2-7; possibly TRBD2 for D (7 bases). Germline V gene lookup returns CDR1 SGHTA and CDR2 FQGTGA. This CDR3 is 14 amino acids long. Trimming took off 0 bases at V and 5 bases at J, with 11 bases between the two ends. The CDR3 loop reads CASSLTAGGHEQYF. The CDR3 bases are TGTGCCAGCAGCTTAACGGCCGGGGGGCACGAGCAGTACTTC.

This clone showed up just once. V usage is TRBV5-1 and J usage is TRBJ2-1; 8 nucleotides line up with TRBD2. Germline V gene lookup returns CDR1 SGHRS and CDR2 YFSETQ. The length of the CDR3 is 13 residues. Germline trimming cut 5 bases from V and 6 bases from J; bases unmatched to any gene: 4. The CDR3 loop is CASRRTSLNEQFF. CDR3 in DNA: TGCGCCAGCAGACGGACTAGCCTCAATGAGCAGTTCTTC.

The genes are TRBV10-1 and TRBJ2-7; D is perhaps TRBD1 (5 bases). CDR3 length: 12 amino acids. Germline values: CDR1 WNHNN, CDR2 SYGVQD (reference sequence). V was pared by 8 bases and J by 2 bases, with 10 bases between. The CDR3: CASLTVAYEQYF. The CDR3 DNA follows: TGCGCCAGCTTGACAGTTGCCTACGAGCAGTACTTC.

The chain employs TRBV7-2 and TRBJ1-3, with D tentatively TRBD1 (6 bases). V gave up 2 bases and J gave up 4 bases, with 12 bases separating them. The CDR3 runs to 15 residues. Germline CDR1 reads SGHTA; CDR2 reads FQGNSA. The CDR3 protein is CASSLSGGDGNTIYF. In nucleotides, the CDR3 is TGTGCCAGCAGCTTATCCGGGGGCGACGGAAACACCATATATTTT. Looking up the rest from reference TRBV7-2 and TRBJ1-3 gives the full variable domain: GAGVSQSPSNKVTEKGKDVELRCDPISGHTALYWYRQSLGQGLEFLIYFQGNSAPDKSGLPSDRFSAERTGGSVSTLTIQRTQQEDSAVYLCASSLSGGDGNTIYFGEGSWLTVV.

This rearrangement joins TRBV10-1 to TRBJ2-3; possibly TRBD2 for D (7 bases). The CDR3 extends over 15 amino acids. With 8 bases removed from V and 2 bases from J, the gap between germline ends came to 17 bases. In germline, CDR1 is WNHNN, CDR2 SYGVQD (reference sequence). CDR3 sequence reads: CASPGGRNITDTQYF. Here the CDR3 DNA reads TGCGCCAGCCCGGGGGGCCGAAATATCACAGATACGCAGTATTTT.